Sequencing of this TCR beta chain was carried out in a study of identical twins. On this clonotype: Its antigen is currently unknown.

There are 15 residues in the CDR3. Trimming took 0 bases from V and 1 from J, leaving 7 bases between them. The germline V gene has CDR1 LNHDA and CDR2 SQIVND (reference sequence). The study, taken as a whole, reports: In drawing conclusions, the study used cross-sectional statistical analysis and did not follow the same donors. Invariant T cells like MAIT and iNKT could partly confound the zero-insertion analyses. Out-of-frame alpha sequences that twins shared showed excess low generation probability.

cDNA carried unique molecular identifiers, and a universal primer site was added by template switching. TCRdb passed the 5' RACE reads through MiXCR, listing each CDR3 protein once. The sample consists of around 1.7 million distinct CDR3 sequences, about 32% of them appearing once. The sample comprised cord blood. The rearrangement links TRBV19 to TRBJ2-1; D is unclear. This TCR was recovered from a newborn girl in good health. The CDR3 reads CASSIEPQSYNEQFF. For the CDR3, the DNA is TGTGCCAGTAGTATAGAACCCCAATCCTACAATGAGCAGTTCTTC.